This section outlines one T cell receptor beta chain sequence together with its context. These data are taken from a study of blood T cell repertoires in COVID-19. This CDR3 comprises 15 residues. Germline loops: CDR1 LGHNA, CDR2 YNFKEQ. V trimming: 1 base; J trimming: 3 bases; junction bases outside the gene matches: 0. All enrollees were about 18 to 100 years old and from about 24 US areas. Two negative PCRs, clearance, or symptom resolution characterized the recovered Cohort 3 donors. In the source study's methods: Amplification of reference gene primers was used by the study to estimate nucleated cell counts. Generated by immunoSEQ multiplex PCR, the TCRdb table keeps only in-frame clones and is missing some. V, J and clone size reflect that table, while D and trimming were determined from the DNA. Of some 200,000 clones listed, roughly 82% are singletons.

The sample consisted of PBMCs or T cells enriched from blood (not recorded which). This TCR came from a man aged 40-49 years who had recovered from COVID-19. This sequence joins TRBV4-2 and TRBJ2-2, with TRBD2 identical over 9 bases. CDR3 sequence (DNA): TGTGCCAGCAGCCAAGGGACTAGCGACACCGGGGAGCTGTTTTTT. The encoded protein is CASSQGTSDTGELFF.